Listed here are 17 T cell receptor beta chains from one sample, sequenced in a study of T cells in Graves' hyperthyroidism and ophthalmopathy. The investigators amplified TCR beta CDR3 regions from RNA transcripts. An initial round of RT-PCR targeting the TCR CDR3 relied on the HTBI primer set. TCRdb processed the multiplex PCR reads anew with MiXCR; each CDR3 protein has one entry. This repertoire shows about 500,000 distinct CDR3 sequences, around 15% found once; its top ten account for over 25%. Sequencing was performed on blood. These receptors were taken from a woman aged 30 to 39 with Graves' ophthalmopathy.

In this sample, this clonotype turned up a few times. This chain uses TRBV7-2 with TRBJ1-1; 8 bases are shared with TRBD1. Trimming removed 5 bases from V and 5 bases from J; junction bases left unmatched: 10. CDR3 size: 15 residues. The germline V gene has CDR1 SGHTA and CDR2 FQGNSA. The CDR3 DNA reads TGTGCCAGCAGCCGCGCTCGTGACAGGGGAACTGAAGCTTTCTTT. It codes for CASSRARDRGTEAFF.

This clonotype was seen many times. The chain's CDR3 is CSARAEGKYEQYF. The CDR3 DNA follows: TGCAGTGCTAGAGCTGAGGGGAAGTACGAGCAGTACTTC. The chain couples TRBV20-1 to TRBJ2-7; D may be TRBD1 or TRBD2 (5 bases each). V lost 1 base and J lost 4, with 11 bases in between. This CDR3 region has 13 residues. Germline values: CDR1 DFQATT, CDR2 SNEGSKA (reference sequence).

This clonotype occurred many times. The rearrangement joins TRBV28 to TRBJ2-1, with D maybe TRBD2 (6 bases). V lost 8 bases and J 9 bases, leaving 14 bases between the germline ends. The CDR3 sequence is 12 residues long. The germline CDR1 and CDR2 sequences are MDHEN and SYDVKM. The CDR3 coding sequence is TGTGCCAGCTCTCCGCCAGCGGGTGAGCAGTTCTTC. The encoded protein is CASSPPAGEQFF.

The chain combines TRBV20-1 with TRBJ2-5, with 14 bases aligning to TRBD2. J was trimmed by 4 bases and V by 4 bases; bases with no gene match: 5. The CDR3 covers 15 residues. Germline CDR1 is DFQATT and CDR2 is SNEGSKA (reference sequence). The CDR3 loop is CSATTSGRAAETQYF. Here the CDR3 DNA reads TGCAGTGCTACGACTAGCGGGAGGGCCGCAGAGACCCAGTACTTC.

This clonotype came up many times. This chain uses TRBV28 with TRBJ2-4; 7 nucleotides match TRBD1. This CDR3 is 16 amino acids long. Germline loops: CDR1 MDHEN, CDR2 SYDVKM. Trimming cost V 3 bases and J 4 bases; bases outside gene matches: 9. CDR3 amino acids: CASSFAGQGEKNIQYF. The CDR3 DNA reads TGTGCCAGCAGTTTCGCGGGTCAGGGGGAGAAAAACATTCAGTACTTC.

This clonotype was detected ten times or more. This chain joins TRBV27 and TRBJ1-4; 10 nucleotides align to TRBD1. The CDR3 is 14 residues long. The V segment lost 5 bases and the J segment 7 bases; nucleotides outside the gene matches: 4. The germline V gene encodes CDR1 MNHEY and CDR2 SMNVEV (reference sequence). This CDR3 is CASSPWTGGEKLFF. CDR3 bases: TGTGCCAGCAGTCCGTGGACAGGGGGTGAAAAACTGTTTTTT.

In its sample, this clonotype was seen many times. The chain links TRBV29-1 to TRBJ1-1; unclear D gene. This CDR3 has 12 residues. V was trimmed by 1 base and J by 1 base, leaving 4 bases between them. CDR1 SQVTM and CDR2 ANQGSEA come from the germline V gene. For the CDR3, the DNA is TGCAGCGTTGAAGTCGGGAACACTGAAGCTTTCTTT. Translating it yields CSVEVGNTEAFF.

This chain connects TRBV4-1 to TRBJ1-1; maybe TRBD1 (5 bases). Trimming cost V 3 bases and J 1 base, with 9 bases left between them. The CDR3 is made up of 14 amino acids. CDR1 MGHRA and CDR2 YSYEKL come from the germline V gene. CDR3 coding DNA: TGCGCCAGCAGCCATCCTGGGACGAACACTGAAGCTTTCTTT. Translated: CASSHPGTNTEAFF.

V gene TRBV24-1 combines with J gene TRBJ2-5; D uncertain. There are 13 residues in the CDR3. Germline lookup yields CDR1 KGHDR and CDR2 SFDVKD. Between the trimmed V and J ends, which lost 8 bases and 3 bases, there was a span of 12 bases. The CDR3 is CATMGSNKETQYF. CDR3 nucleotides: TGTGCCACCATGGGCAGCAATAAAGAGACCCAGTACTTC.

This clonotype came up many times. The chain recombines TRBV28 with TRBJ1-6; D might be TRBD1 (5 bases). The CDR3 covers 14 residues. Trimming stripped 3 bases from V and 7 bases from J, with 10 bases between. Germline values: CDR1 MDHEN, CDR2 SYDVKM. The CDR3, as DNA: TGTGCCAGCAGTTTTCGGCAGGGAAATTCACCCCTCCACTTT. This translates into CASSFRQGNSPLHF.

This clonotype turned up a few times. The chain carries TRBV9 and TRBJ1-1; D is unresolved. CDR3 length: 14 amino acids. Germline assignment: CDR1 SGDLS and CDR2 YYNGEE. Trimming cost V 0 bases and J 0 bases, with 6 bases left between them. CDR3 sequence: CASSVAGMNTEAFF. The CDR3 DNA reads as TGTGCCAGCAGCGTAGCAGGCATGAACACTGAAGCTTTCTTT.

At least ten counts were recorded for this clonotype. The rearrangement uses TRBV12-3 or TRBV12-4 and TRBJ2-3, with D perhaps TRBD2 (6 bases). Trimming removed 6 bases from V and 0 bases from J, with 10 bases in between. The CDR3 runs to 14 residues. The CDR3 here is CASSFGLSTDTQYF. The CDR3 DNA sequence: TGTGCCAGCAGCTTCGGACTAAGCACAGATACGCAGTATTTT.

A note on this clonotype: Given a much more abundant clone one base away, this may be a read error. V usage is TRBV5-4 and J usage is TRBJ2-7; 7 bases fit TRBD1. CDR1 and CDR2 (germline): SGHNT, YYREEE (reference sequence). V shed 2 bases and J 2 bases; nucleotides not matched to a gene: 7. This CDR3 comprises 15 residues. The CDR3 DNA reads TGTGCCAGCAGCTTTCCGGGACAGCGTGCCTACGAGCAGTACTTC. Translation: CASSFPGQRAYEQYF.

This clonotype has more than one count but fewer than ten. This clone may be a read error of a much larger clone one base away. The V and J genes are TRBV20-1 and TRBJ2-1; D gene uncertain. The J call may be in error: the DNA end matches TRBJ2-7 better. The CDR3 is 17 amino acids. CDR1 and CDR2 from the germline V gene are DFQATT and SNEGSKA (reference sequence). The CDR3 sequence: CSARERIRSHSYNEQYF. As DNA, the CDR3 is TGCAGTGCTAGAGAGCGGATTCGCTCTCACTCCTACAATGAGCAGTACTTC.

This clonotype was counted ten times or more. This chain connects TRBV7-2 to TRBJ2-4; TRBD1 matches at 9 bases. CDR3 size: 15 residues. The junction had 3 bases not matched to a gene; V was cut back by 5 bases and J by 1 base. From germline, CDR1 is SGHTA and CDR2 FQGNSA. CDR3: CASSRDRAAKNIQYF. The CDR3 DNA sequence: TGTGCCAGCAGCCGGGACAGGGCGGCCAAAAACATTCAGTACTTC.

V usage is TRBV7-2 and J usage is TRBJ2-3, with 14 bases that match TRBD2. After removal of 8 bases from V and 6 bases from J, the junction contained 7 bases not matched to a gene. CDR3 length: 15 residues. Germline lookup yields CDR1 SGHTA and CDR2 FQGNSA. This chain's CDR3 is CASGGLAGVGDTQYF. CDR3 nucleotide sequence: TGTGCCAGCGGGGGACTAGCGGGAGTAGGCGATACGCAGTATTTT. Filled out from reference TRBV7-2 and TRBJ2-3, the complete variable domain reads GAGVSQSPSNKVTEKGKDVELRCDPISGHTALYWYRQSLGQGLEFLIYFQGNSAPDKSGLPSDRFSAERTGGSVSTLTIQRTQQEDSAVYLCASGGLAGVGDTQYFGPGTRLTVL.

The rearrangement links TRBV20-1 to TRBJ2-7; D possibly matches TRBD1 or TRBD2 (6 bases each). Deletions cut 6 bases from V and 5 bases from J, with 14 bases between. There are 12 residues in the CDR3. Germline V lookup: CDR1 DFQATT, CDR2 SNEGSKA (reference sequence). The CDR3 DNA sequence: TGCAGTGCCCAAGGGGGGATCGACGAGCAGTACTTC. It encodes CSAQGGIDEQYF.